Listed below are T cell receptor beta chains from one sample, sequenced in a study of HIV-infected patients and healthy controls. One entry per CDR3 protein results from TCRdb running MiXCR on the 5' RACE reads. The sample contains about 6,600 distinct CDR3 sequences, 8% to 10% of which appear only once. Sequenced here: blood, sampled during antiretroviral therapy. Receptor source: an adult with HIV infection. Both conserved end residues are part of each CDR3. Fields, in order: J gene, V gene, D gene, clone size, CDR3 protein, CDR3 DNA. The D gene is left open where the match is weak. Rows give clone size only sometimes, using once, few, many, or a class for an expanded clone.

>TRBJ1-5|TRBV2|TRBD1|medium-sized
CASKSVTGASQPQHF
TGTGCCAGCAAGTCCGTGACAGGGGCGAGTCAGCCCCAGCATTTT
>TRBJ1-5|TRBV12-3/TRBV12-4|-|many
CASSPIWGGARADQPQHF
TGTGCCAGCAGCCCAATATGGGGGGGGGCCAGGGCGGACCAGCCCCAGCATTTT
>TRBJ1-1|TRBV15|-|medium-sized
CATSNGGVNTEAFF
TGTGCCACCAGCAACGGCGGAGTGAACACTGAAGCTTTCTTT
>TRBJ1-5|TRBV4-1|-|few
CASSQDRALGPQHF
TGCGCCAGCAGCCAAGATAGGGCCTTGGGGCCCCAGCATTTT
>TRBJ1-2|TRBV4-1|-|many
CASSQENTFYGYTF
TGCGCCAGCAGCCAAGAAAACACCTTCTATGGCTACACCTTC
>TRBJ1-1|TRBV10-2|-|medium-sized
CASSESTRVVAFF
TGCGCCAGCAGTGAGTCGACTCGGGTCGTAGCTTTCTTT
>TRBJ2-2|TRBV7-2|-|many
CASSSPPGDANTGELFF
TGTGCCAGCAGCTCACCTCCGGGGGACGCGAACACCGGGGAGCTGTTTTTT
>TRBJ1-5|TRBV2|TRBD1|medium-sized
CASSIRDRLSSNQPQHF
TGTGCCAGCAGTATACGGGACAGGCTGTCAAGCAATCAGCCCCAGCATTTT
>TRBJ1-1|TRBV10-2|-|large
CASSVSGNTEAFF
TGCGCCAGCAGTGTGTCAGGGAACACTGAAGCTTTCTTT
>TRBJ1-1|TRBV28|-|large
CASSLEGLPNTEAFF
TGTGCCAGCAGTTTGGAGGGGCTCCCAAACACTGAAGCTTTCTTT
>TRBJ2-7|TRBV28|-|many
CASSSRGNAYEQYF
TGTGCCAGCAGTTCTCGGGGAAACGCCTACGAGCAGTACTTC
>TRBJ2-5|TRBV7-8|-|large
CASSPGETQYF
TGTGCCAGCAGCCCGGGGGAGACCCAGTACTTC
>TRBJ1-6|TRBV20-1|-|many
CSAPSGRVHSPLHF
TGCAGTGCTCCCTCCGGCAGGGTTCATTCACCCCTCCACTTT
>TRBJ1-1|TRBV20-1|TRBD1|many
CSAWTGDTEAFF
TGCAGTGCTTGGACAGGGGACACTGAAGCTTTCTTT
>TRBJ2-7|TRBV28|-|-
CASTRPPYEQYF
TGTGCCAGCACTCGGCCACCCTACGAGCAGTACTTC
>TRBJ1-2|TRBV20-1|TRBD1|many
CSARSPDRPYGYTF
TGCAGTGCTAGATCCCCGGACAGGCCCTATGGCTACACCTTC
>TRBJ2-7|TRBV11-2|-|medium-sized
CASSFSYEQYF
TGTGCCAGCAGCTTTTCCTACGAGCAGTACTTC
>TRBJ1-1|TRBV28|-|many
CASSFDPGTSRPEAFF
TGTGCCAGCAGTTTTGACCCTGGAACAAGTCGACCTGAAGCTTTCTTT
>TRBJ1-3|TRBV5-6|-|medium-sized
CASSLGRRFGNTIYF
TGTGCCAGCAGCTTGGGTAGGCGGTTTGGAAACACCATATATTTT
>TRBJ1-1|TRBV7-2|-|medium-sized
CASSRVWMNTEAFF
TGTGCCAGCAGCCGAGTCTGGATGAACACTGAAGCTTTCTTT
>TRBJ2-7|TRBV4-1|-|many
CASSQDRGREQYF
TGCGCCAGCAGCCAAGACAGGGGTCGCGAGCAGTACTTC
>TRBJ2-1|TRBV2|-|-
CASSGSVLQFF
TGTGCCAGCAGTGGCAGCGTCCTGCAGTTCTTC
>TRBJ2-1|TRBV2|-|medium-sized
CASSTRLPYNEQFF
TGTGCCAGCAGTACACGACTACCCTACAATGAGCAGTTCTTC
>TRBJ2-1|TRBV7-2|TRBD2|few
CASSLAVAGAWDNEQFF
TGTGCCAGCAGCTTAGCAGTAGCGGGAGCTTGGGACAATGAGCAGTTCTTC
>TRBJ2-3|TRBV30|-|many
CAWTSGDTQYF
TGTGCCTGGACATCGGGAGATACGCAGTATTTT
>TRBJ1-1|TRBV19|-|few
CASSPGFVDTEAFF
TGTGCCAGTAGTCCAGGGTTTGTCGACACTGAAGCTTTCTTT
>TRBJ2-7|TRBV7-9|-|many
CASSLDEGLSYEQYF
TGTGCCAGCAGCTTAGACGAGGGCCTCTCCTACGAGCAGTACTTC
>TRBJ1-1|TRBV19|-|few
CASIRDMVNTEAFF
TGTGCCAGTATTAGGGATATGGTGAACACTGAAGCTTTCTTT
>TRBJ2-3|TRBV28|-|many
CASSSHLGVLGADTQYF
TGTGCCAGCAGTTCCCACTTGGGGGTTTTGGGGGCAGATACGCAGTATTTT
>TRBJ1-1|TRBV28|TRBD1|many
CASSLGTGGTEAFF
TGTGCCAGCAGTTTAGGGACAGGGGGCACTGAAGCTTTCTTT
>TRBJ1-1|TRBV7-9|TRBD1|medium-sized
CASSATGGAGKAFF
TGTGCCAGCAGCGCAACAGGGGGCGCAGGAAAAGCTTTCTTT
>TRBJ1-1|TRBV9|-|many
CASSVRSDTEAFF
TGTGCCAGCAGCGTAAGGTCGGACACTGAAGCTTTCTTT
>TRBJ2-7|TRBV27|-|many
CASTQRRAGANEQYF
TGTGCCAGCACTCAAAGGCGGGCCGGAGCTAACGAGCAGTACTTC
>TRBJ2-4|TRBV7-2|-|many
CASSLGDIQYF
TGTGCCAGCAGCTTAGGGGACATTCAGTACTTC
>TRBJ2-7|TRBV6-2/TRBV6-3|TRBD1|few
CASRVRDSGPYEQYF
TGTGCCAGCAGAGTCCGGGACAGTGGACCCTACGAGCAGTACTTC
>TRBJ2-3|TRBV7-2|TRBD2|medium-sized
CASSFGTSGGDTDTQYF
TGTGCCAGCAGCTTTGGGACTAGCGGGGGGGACACAGATACGCAGTATTTT
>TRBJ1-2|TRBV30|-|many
CAWSPPGEGLYGYTF
TGTGCCTGGAGTCCCCCCGGGGAGGGCCTCTATGGCTACACCTTC
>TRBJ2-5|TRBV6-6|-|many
CASSSGVGGAQETQYF
TGTGCCAGCAGCTCCGGGGTGGGAGGCGCACAAGAGACCCAGTACTTC